Following are 17 T cell receptor beta chains from one sample sequenced in a study of monozygotic twins with inflammatory bowel disease. TCRdb re-called the 5' RACE reads; one entry per CDR3 protein, DNA not given. This sample's table reports more than 300,000 distinct CDR3 sequences. The sequenced sample consisted of blood. These receptors were taken from a human donor with ulcerative colitis or Crohn's disease, or a healthy co-twin of an affected twin (not recorded which).

V and J are TRBV15 and TRBJ2-7; TCRdb's D gene call, TRBD1, goes unchecked for lack of DNA. This CDR3 region has 13 residues. In germline, CDR1 is LNHNV, CDR2 YYDKDF (reference sequence). The CDR3 loop reads CATSRTTGNKQYF.

The chain carries TRBV5-1 and TRBJ2-7. Per germline, CDR1 SGHRS and CDR2 YFSETQ. The CDR3 extends over 16 amino acids. The CDR3 region is CASSLGAGLGSYEQYF.

The chain links TRBV10-3 to TRBJ2-2; TCRdb reports TRBD1, a call that lacks DNA to check it against. This CDR3 contains 15 residues. Germline V gene data show CDR1 as ENHRY and CDR2 as SYGVKD. CDR3 region: CALGAGGRGTGELFF.

The chain employs TRBV20-1 and TRBJ1-3; TCRdb proposes TRBD1, but this gene call is untestable without DNA. The CDR3 is made up of 14 amino acids. Germline V gives CDR1 DFQATT, CDR2 SNEGSKA (reference sequence). The chain's CDR3 is CSASQGATGNTIYF.

The genes are TRBV23-1 and TRBJ2-2; TCRdb indicates TRBD2, and absent DNA this call remains unverified. TRBV23-1 is assigned to the ORF class and has an uncertain function. This CDR3 region has 19 residues. CDR3 sequence reads: CASRPLFESGGPYTGELFF.

CDR3 region: CASSLISTYNEQFF. The genes are TRBV27 and TRBJ2-1. This CDR3 region has 14 residues. Germline V gene sequence: CDR1 MNHEY, CDR2 SMNVEV (reference sequence).

The chain combines TRBV28 with TRBJ2-1; TCRdb's D gene call, TRBD1, goes unchecked for lack of DNA. CDR1 MDHEN and CDR2 SYDVKM come from the germline V gene. This CDR3 has 12 amino acids. CDR3 sequence reads: CASRGGYNAQFF.

The chain carries TRBV29-1 and TRBJ1-1. Germline CDR1 is SQVTM and CDR2 is ANQGSEA. The CDR3 is 14 amino acids. The CDR3 reads CSVESHLDGSEAFF.

V usage is TRBV6-1 and J usage is TRBJ2-7; TCRdb calls TRBD1, which cannot be checked without DNA. CDR1 is MNHNS and CDR2 is SASEGT in the germline V gene. The CDR3 runs 12 residues. CDR3 loop: CASRYRGREQYF.

The V call is TRBV12-3 or TRBV12-4, the J call TRBJ2-7; the TRBD1 assignment by TCRdb is unverifiable without DNA. The CDR3 contains 14 residues. This CDR3 reads CASTQAGGAYEQYF.

The gene calls are TRBV7-2 and TRBJ1-5. The germline V gene encodes CDR1 SGHTA and CDR2 FQGNSA. The CDR3 is 15 amino acids. The CDR3 here is CASSLVSVSNQPQHF.

The V call is TRBV25-1, the J call TRBJ2-7; TCRdb reports TRBD1, a call that lacks DNA to check it against. Germline V gives CDR1 MGHDK, CDR2 SYGVNS. This CDR3 is built from 15 residues. The CDR3 here is CASSDAGTGGYEQYF.

The V gene is TRBV2, the J gene TRBJ2-3; with no DNA, the TCRdb D assignment of TRBD2 cannot be verified. Per the germline V gene, CDR1 is SNHLY and CDR2 is FYNNEI. This CDR3 is 15 amino acids long. CDR3: CASRYGDSITDTQYF. Combining the CDR3 with reference TRBV2 and TRBJ2-3 gives the whole variable domain EPEVTQTPSHQVTQMGQEVILRCVPISNHLYFYWYRQILGQKVEFLVSFYNNEISEKSEIFDDQFSVERPDGSNFTLKIRSTKLEDSAMYFCASRYGDSITDTQYFGPGTRLTVL.

This chain uses TRBV7-3 with TRBJ2-3; TCRdb lists TRBD2, though no DNA is available to test this call. Per germline, CDR1 SGHTA and CDR2 FQGTGA. The CDR3 is made up of 20 amino acids. The CDR3 spells CASSLTPGLAGGPVTGTQYF.

The chain carries TRBV4-3 and TRBJ2-5; without DNA, the TCRdb call of TRBD1 cannot be checked. The CDR3 contains 15 residues. In germline, CDR1 is LGHNA, CDR2 YSLEER. CDR3 sequence reads: CASSQDHRGQETQYF.

The chain combines TRBV4-3 with TRBJ1-2; TCRdb designates TRBD1, a call that cannot be tested without DNA. The length of the CDR3 is 18 residues. In germline, CDR1 is LGHNA, CDR2 YSLEER. CDR3 in amino acids: CASSQDPPNRASNYGYTF.

The chain uses TRBV28 and TRBJ1-1. In germline, CDR1 is MDHEN, CDR2 SYDVKM. The CDR3 runs 13 residues. CDR3 loop: CASSFWENTEAFF.